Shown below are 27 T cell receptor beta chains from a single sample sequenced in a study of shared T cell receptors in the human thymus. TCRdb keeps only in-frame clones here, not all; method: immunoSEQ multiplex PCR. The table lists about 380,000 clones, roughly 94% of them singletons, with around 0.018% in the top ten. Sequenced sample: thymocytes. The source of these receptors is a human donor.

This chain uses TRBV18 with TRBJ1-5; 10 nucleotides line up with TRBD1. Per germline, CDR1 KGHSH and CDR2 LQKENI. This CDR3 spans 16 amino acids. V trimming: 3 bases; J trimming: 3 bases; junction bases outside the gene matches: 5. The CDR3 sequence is CASSPGQGGINQPQHF. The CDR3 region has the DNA TGTGCCAGCTCACCCGGACAGGGGGGGATCAATCAGCCCCAGCATTTT.

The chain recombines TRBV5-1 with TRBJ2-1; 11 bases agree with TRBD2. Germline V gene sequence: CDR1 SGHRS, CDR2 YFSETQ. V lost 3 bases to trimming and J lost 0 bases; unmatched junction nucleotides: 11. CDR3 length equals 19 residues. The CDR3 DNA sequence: TGCGCCAGCAGCTCGGGACTAGCGGCCCTGGGGAGCTCCTACAATGAGCAGTTCTTC. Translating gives CASSSGLAALGSSYNEQFF.

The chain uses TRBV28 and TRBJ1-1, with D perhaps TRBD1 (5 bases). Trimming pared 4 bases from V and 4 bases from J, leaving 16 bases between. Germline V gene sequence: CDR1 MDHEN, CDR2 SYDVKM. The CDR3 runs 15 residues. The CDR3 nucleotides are TGTGCCAGCAGTTCACCGGGACCAAAAGGCACTGAAGCTTTCTTT. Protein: CASSSPGPKGTEAFF. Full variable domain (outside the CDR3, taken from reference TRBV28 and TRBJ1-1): DVKVTQSSRYLVKRTGEKVFLECVQDMDHENMFWYRQDPGLGLRLIYFSYDVKMKEKGDIPEGYSVSREKKERFSLILESASTNQTSMYLCASSSPGPKGTEAFFGQGTRLTVV.

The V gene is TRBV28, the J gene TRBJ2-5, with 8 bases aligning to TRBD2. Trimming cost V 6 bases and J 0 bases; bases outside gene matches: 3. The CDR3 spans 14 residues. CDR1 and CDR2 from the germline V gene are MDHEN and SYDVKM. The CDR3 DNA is TGTGCCAGCAGCCAGACTAGCGACCAAGAGACCCAGTACTTC. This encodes CASSQTSDQETQYF.

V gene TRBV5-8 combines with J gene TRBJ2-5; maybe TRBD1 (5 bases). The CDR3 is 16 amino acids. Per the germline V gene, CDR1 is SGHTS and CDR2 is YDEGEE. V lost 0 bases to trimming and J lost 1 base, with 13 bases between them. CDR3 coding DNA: TGTGCCAGCAGCTTGGATAGGAGAAGGGGCCAAGAGACCCAGTACTTC. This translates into CASSLDRRRGQETQYF.

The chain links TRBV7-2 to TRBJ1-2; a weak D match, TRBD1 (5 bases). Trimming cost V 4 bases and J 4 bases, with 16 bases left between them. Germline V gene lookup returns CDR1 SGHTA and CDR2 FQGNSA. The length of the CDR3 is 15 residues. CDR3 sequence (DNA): TGTGCCAGCAGCTACCGCCGTCACGGGGGCTATGGCTACACCTTC. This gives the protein CASSYRRHGGYGYTF.

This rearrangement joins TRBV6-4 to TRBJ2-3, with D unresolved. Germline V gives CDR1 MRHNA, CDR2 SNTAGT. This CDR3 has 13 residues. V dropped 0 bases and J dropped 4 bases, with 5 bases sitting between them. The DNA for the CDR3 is TGTGCCAGCAGTGACTCGATAGCAGATACGCAGTATTTT. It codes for CASSDSIADTQYF.

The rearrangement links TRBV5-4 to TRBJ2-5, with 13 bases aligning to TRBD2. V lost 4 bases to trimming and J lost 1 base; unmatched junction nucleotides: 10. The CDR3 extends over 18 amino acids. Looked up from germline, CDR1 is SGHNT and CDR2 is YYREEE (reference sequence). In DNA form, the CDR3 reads TGTGCCAGCAGCCCCAGTAAGGGGACTAGCGGGATCCAAGAGACCCAGTACTTC. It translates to CASSPSKGTSGIQETQYF.

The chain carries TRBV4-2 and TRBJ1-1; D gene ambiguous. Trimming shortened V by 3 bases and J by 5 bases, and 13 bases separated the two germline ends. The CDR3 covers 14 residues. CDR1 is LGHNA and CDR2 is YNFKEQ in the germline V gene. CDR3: CASSQDEERTEAFF. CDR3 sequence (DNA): TGTGCCAGCAGCCAGGACGAGGAAAGGACTGAAGCTTTCTTT.

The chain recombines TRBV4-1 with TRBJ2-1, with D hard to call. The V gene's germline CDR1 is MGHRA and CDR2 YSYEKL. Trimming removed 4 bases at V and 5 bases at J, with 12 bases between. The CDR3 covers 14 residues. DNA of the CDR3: TGCGCCAGCAGCCTCTCCCAGGCAGACAATGAGCAGTTCTTC. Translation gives CASSLSQADNEQFF.

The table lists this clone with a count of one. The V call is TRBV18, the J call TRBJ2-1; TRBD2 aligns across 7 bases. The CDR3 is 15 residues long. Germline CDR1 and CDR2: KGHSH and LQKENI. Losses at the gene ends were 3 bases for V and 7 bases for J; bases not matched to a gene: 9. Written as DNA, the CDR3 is TGTGCCAGCTCACCGTCGGGAGGAGCCGGGAATGAGCAGTTCTTC. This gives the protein CASSPSGGAGNEQFF. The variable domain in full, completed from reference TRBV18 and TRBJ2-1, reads NAGVMQNPRHLVRRRGQEARLRCSPMKGHSHVYWYRQLPEEGLKFMVYLQKENIIDESGMPKERFSAEFPKEGPSILRIQQVVRGDSAAYFCASSPSGGAGNEQFFGPGTRLTVL.

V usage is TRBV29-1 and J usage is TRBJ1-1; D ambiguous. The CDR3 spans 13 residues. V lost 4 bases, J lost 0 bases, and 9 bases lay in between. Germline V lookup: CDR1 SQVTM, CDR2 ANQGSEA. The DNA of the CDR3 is TGCAGCGTTGCTGGGCATCTGAACACTGAAGCTTTCTTT. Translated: CSVAGHLNTEAFF.

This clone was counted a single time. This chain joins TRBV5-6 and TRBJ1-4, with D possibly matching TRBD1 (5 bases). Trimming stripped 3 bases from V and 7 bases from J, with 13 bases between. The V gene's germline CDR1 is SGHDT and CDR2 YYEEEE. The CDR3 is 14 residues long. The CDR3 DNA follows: TGTGCCAGCAGCTCCGACAGTGCCGGTGAAAAACTGTTTTTT. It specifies CASSSDSAGEKLFF.

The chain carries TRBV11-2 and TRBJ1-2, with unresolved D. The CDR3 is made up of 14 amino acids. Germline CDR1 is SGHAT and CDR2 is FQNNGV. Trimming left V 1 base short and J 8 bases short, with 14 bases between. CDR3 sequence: CASSLATWGWGYTF. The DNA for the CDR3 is TGTGCCAGCAGCTTAGCCACATGGGGTTGGGGCTACACCTTC.

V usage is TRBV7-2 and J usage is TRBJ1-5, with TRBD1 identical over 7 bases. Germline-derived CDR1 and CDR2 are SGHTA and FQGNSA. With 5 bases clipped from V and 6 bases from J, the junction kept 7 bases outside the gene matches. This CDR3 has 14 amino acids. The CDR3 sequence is CASSPDRVFQPQHF. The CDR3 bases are TGTGCCAGCAGCCCCGACAGGGTGTTTCAGCCCCAGCATTTT.

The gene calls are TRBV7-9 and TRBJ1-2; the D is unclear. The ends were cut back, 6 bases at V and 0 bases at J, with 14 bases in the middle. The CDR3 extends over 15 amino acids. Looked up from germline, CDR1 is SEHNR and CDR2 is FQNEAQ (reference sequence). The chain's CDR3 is CASSMRRLANYGYTF. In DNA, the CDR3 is TGTGCCAGCAGTATGAGGCGGTTAGCTAACTATGGCTACACCTTC.

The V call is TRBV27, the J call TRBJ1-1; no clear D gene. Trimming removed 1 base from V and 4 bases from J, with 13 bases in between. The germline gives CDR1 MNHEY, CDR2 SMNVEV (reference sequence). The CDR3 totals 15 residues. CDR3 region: CASSLFQVSSTEAFF. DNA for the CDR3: TGTGCCAGCAGTTTATTTCAGGTATCAAGCACTGAAGCTTTCTTT.

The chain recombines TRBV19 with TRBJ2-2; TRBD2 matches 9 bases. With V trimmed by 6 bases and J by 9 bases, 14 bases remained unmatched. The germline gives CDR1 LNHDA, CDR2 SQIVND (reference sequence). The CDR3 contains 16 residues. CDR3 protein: CASSHGLARTDRELFF. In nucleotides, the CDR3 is TGTGCCAGTAGCCACGGACTAGCGAGAACCGACCGGGAGCTGTTTTTT.

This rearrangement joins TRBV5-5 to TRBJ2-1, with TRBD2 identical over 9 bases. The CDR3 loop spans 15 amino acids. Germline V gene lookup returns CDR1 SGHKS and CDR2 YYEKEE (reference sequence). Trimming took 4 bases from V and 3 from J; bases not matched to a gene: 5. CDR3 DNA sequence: TGTGCCAGCAGCACCCTAGCGGGGAACTACAATGAGCAGTTCTTC. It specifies CASSTLAGNYNEQFF.

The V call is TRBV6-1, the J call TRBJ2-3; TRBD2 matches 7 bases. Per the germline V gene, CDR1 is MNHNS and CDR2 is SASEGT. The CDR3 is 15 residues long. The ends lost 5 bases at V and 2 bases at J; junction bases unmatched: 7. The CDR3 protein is CASSPGGGATDTQYF. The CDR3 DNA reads TGTGCCAGCAGTCCCGGGGGAGGGGCCACAGATACGCAGTATTTT.

The CDR3: CASTEQGWAWNEQFF. Written as DNA, the CDR3 is TGTGCCAGCACAGAACAGGGTTGGGCATGGAATGAGCAGTTCTTC. The chain uses TRBV25-1 and TRBJ2-1; perhaps TRBD1 as D (6 bases). There are 15 residues in the CDR3. Germline V gene lookup returns CDR1 MGHDK and CDR2 SYGVNS. V gave up 7 bases and J gave up 7 bases, with 20 bases separating them.

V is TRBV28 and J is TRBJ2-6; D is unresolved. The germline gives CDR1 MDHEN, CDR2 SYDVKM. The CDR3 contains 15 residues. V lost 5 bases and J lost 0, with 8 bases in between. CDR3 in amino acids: CASSPSVSGANVLTF. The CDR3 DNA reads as TGTGCCAGCAGTCCTTCAGTCTCTGGGGCCAACGTCCTGACTTTC.

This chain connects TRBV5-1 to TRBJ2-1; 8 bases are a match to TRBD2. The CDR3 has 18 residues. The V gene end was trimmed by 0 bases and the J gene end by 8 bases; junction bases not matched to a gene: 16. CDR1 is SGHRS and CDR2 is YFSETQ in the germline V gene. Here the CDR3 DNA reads TGCGCCAGCAGCTTGGAAATCCGGGAGGGCGAAAGGTTTGATGAGCAGTTCTTC. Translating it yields CASSLEIREGERFDEQFF.

The CDR3, as DNA: TGTGCCAGCAGAAACTCCATGATTAGCAATCAGCCCCAGCATTTT. Encoded protein: CASRNSMISNQPQHF. V usage is TRBV28 and J usage is TRBJ1-5; D remains unclear. V dropped 6 bases and J dropped 0 bases, with 12 bases sitting between them. The CDR3 covers 15 residues. CDR1 and CDR2 from the germline V gene are MDHEN and SYDVKM.

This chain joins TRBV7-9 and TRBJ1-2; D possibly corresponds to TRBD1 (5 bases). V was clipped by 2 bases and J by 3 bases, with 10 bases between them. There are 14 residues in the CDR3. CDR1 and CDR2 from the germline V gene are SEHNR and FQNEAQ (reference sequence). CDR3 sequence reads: CASSLPRVDYGYTF. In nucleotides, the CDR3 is TGTGCCAGCAGCTTACCCAGGGTGGACTATGGCTACACCTTC.

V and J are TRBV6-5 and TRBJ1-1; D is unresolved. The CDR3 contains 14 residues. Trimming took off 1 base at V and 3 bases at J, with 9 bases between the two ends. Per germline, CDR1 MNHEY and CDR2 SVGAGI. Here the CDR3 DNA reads TGTGCCAGCAGTTACTACAGCCAATACACTGAAGCTTTCTTT. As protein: CASSYYSQYTEAFF.

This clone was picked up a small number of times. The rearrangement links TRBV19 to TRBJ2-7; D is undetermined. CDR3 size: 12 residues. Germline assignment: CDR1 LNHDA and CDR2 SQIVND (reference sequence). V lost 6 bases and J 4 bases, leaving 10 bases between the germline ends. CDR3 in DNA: TGTGCCAGTAGCGGCTCAGGATACGAGCAGTACTTC. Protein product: CASSGSGYEQYF.